This TCR beta chain was sequenced in a study of neurological immune-mediated disorders (dated by TCRdb to between 2018 and 2020). Notes on the research overall: Peripheral blood TCR-beta repertoires from patients with HTLV-I-associated myelopathy (HAM/TSP), patients with multiple sclerosis, and healthy controls were compared in the study using UMI-based sequencing. Alongside PBMC samples, the set of about 100 TCR-beta libraries contained longitudinal samples, technical triplicates, and paired CD4+ and CD8+ T-cell subsets that had been sorted. Of the 68 subjects in the cohort, some 14 were HAM/TSP patients, around 34 were multiple sclerosis patients, and 20 were healthy controls. The paper's findings and limits, for the study overall: Expanded clones from different subjects shared no identical CDR3 amino acid sequences, which suggests that TCR-beta repertoires were private in all groups. TCR clonal expansion was highest in HAM/TSP patients and lowest in MS patients, with MS patients falling below even healthy controls.

This clonotype was seen ten or more times. The antigen it binds to is not known. No base quality information exists; no much larger clone differs at one position. cDNA synthesis used template-switch 5'RACE with a primer carrying a 10-nucleotide random unique molecular identifier tagging each TCR transcript. Each sequencing run produced over 170 million TCR-beta sequences covering 15-18 subjects. The RNeasy kit was used for extraction of total RNA. The KAPA Real-time Library Amplification kit was used to amplify TCR-beta VDJ regions with primers for the TCR constant region and the 5'RACE anchor. Sample indexes and Illumina adaptors were added in a first PCR, after which library yield was increased in a second PCR. After Ampure bead purification, the TCR product of roughly 650 bp was size-selected on a 2% E-gel SizeSelection system. Before pooling, library quality was checked on a Bioanalyzer, concentration was measured with Qubit, and libraries were quantified with the Kapa Library Quantification kit. Paired-end 2 x 150 bp sequencing of the libraries was performed on an Illumina HiSeq 2500. To increase sequence diversity, about 23-30% phiX was spiked into each library pool. For the original study's pipeline: The quality-filtered reads were processed with the UMI-based MiGEC pipeline, whose error correction step removed more than 80% of the raw TCR sequences. VDJ genes were aligned to IMGT germline references, and clonotypes were defined by unique CDR3 amino acid sequence plus V-J genes. Clonal expansion, Shannon diversity, and CDR3 relatedness (CalcPairwiseDistances, ClusterSamples) were evaluated with VDJtools, and phylogenetic trees were built with CLCbio workbench. A clone was classed as expanded if it had 8 or more unique UMIs, a cutoff based on coefficient-of-variation modelling across technical triplicates. Through fastp at Q25 and MiXCR, TCRdb rebuilt clones from the public reads, retaining in-frame beta chains. Every CDR3 protein is listed once, alongside the most common genes and DNA of its rows. These V and J calls are TCRdb output, not the study's own analysis. This sample gives 15,000 to 20,000 distinct CDR3 sequences in total; about 10% of them show up just once. Around 30% of the sample is taken by the ten largest.

As encoded in the germline V gene (reference sequence), CDR1 is SEHNR while CDR2 is FQNEAQ. V lost 6 bases and J lost 3 bases; the stretch between them is 8 bases long. The cysteine opens and the phenylalanine closes a CDR3 of 12 amino acids. Only the CDR3 DNA stays, 36 bases, in frame from base 1. Blood bank volunteers in Maryland, USA served as the healthy controls. For the sorted-subset TCR libraries, the starting material was 1 million sorted CD4+ or CD8+ T cells. Peripheral blood was subjected to Ficoll-Hypaque density gradient centrifugation to isolate PBMCs, which were then cryopreserved in liquid nitrogen. The study also sequenced paired sorted CD4+ and CD8+ subsets from healthy controls, HAM/TSP patients and MS patients.

Recombination joined TRBV7-9 with TRBJ1-1, with the D segment identity uncertain. Sequences were obtained from CD8+ T cells from blood. This receptor was identified in a woman between 50 and 59 years old in good health. The DNA reads TGTGCCAGCAGAAACGCCCACACTGAAGCTTTCTTT. This yields the protein CASRNAHTEAFF.